Listed here is a single T cell receptor (beta chain). The antigen it binds to is not known. It may be a read error: a sequence one base away is much more abundant. TCRdb shows the sequencer as Illumina HiSeq 1500. TCRdb's own reprocessing of the public reads used fastp at Q25 and MiXCR and kept productive beta chains. CDR3 protein sequences are deduplicated, and each keeps its most common genes and DNA. The sample profile shows over 90,000 distinct CDR3 sequences; about 15% of them were found once. The biggest ten clones account for 8% to 9.5% of the sample. These data belong to a study of T cell repertoires in cytomegalovirus infection (dated by TCRdb to about 2019). In terms of the full investigation: Donor HLA type was relevant to the analysis, as public TCR beta signatures indicated carriage of CMV infection together with the matching HLA type.

Study-wide conclusions, independent of this receptor: In the ex vivo response, HLA-C-restricted CMV-specific TCR beta clonotypes were dominant, and in two of eight donors the single most frequent clonotype came from this HLA-C-restricted group. Cumulative frequency of public TCR beta family members discriminated carriers of CMV infection plus the relevant HLA type in this cohort and an independent 352-donor cohort.

The germline V gene sets CDR1 to SGHTA and CDR2 to FQGTGA. Taken from cysteine to phenylalanine, the CDR3 has 12 residues. The read is trimmed to its CDR3 DNA, 36 bases read in frame from base 1. Material for sequencing was PBMCs. The rearranged segments are TRBV7-3 and TRBJ2-3, with the D segment identity uncertain. The origin of this receptor is a human donor in good health (CMV status not recorded). Some clones in this sample may be carry-over from other donors' samples. The DNA reads TGTGCCAGCAGCTTAAATACAGATACGCAGAATTTT. The translation is CASSLNTDTQNF.